The 23 T cell receptor beta chains below all came from one sample that was sequenced in a study of beta chain features in type 1 diabetes. TCRB transcripts that were expressed got sequenced, as all of the isolated RNA had been reverse transcribed. The protocol was immunoSEQ multiplex PCR, while the TCRdb copy is restricted to in-frame clones and leaves out a portion. The repertoire holds 600,000 or so clones, about an eighth seen once, with more than 0.09% in the top ten. No antigen is known for these receptors. General study results and limits: Type 1 diabetes patients had TCRB CDR3s that were shorter (moderately but significantly so) in all four CD4+ subsets.

Sequencing used naive CD4+ T cells from blood. The receptors stem from a man under 40 with type 1 diabetes.

The rearrangement links TRBV9 to TRBJ2-3; D unclear. This CDR3 has 16 residues. V shed 3 bases and J shed 2 bases, with 16 bases lying between them. Germline V gene data show CDR1 as SGDLS and CDR2 as YYNGEE. This CDR3 reads CASSDPKGSFTDTQYF. Written as DNA, the CDR3 is TGTGCCAGCAGCGACCCGAAAGGGTCCTTCACAGATACGCAGTATTTT. The full variable domain, rest sourced from reference TRBV9 and TRBJ2-3, is DSGVTQTPKHLITATGQRVTLRCSPRSGDLSVYWYQQSLDQGLQFLIQYYNGEERAKGNILERFSAQQFPDLHSELNLSSLELGDSALYFCASSDPKGSFTDTQYFGPGTRLTVL.

This clone occurred a few times. The chain is built from TRBV5-1 and TRBJ1-2; 12 nucleotides match TRBD1. Germline V lookup: CDR1 SGHRS, CDR2 YFSETQ. The junction had 6 bases not matched to a gene; V was cut back by 7 bases and J by 2 bases. The CDR3 totals 15 residues. The CDR3 region is CASSSGTGGNYGYTF. DNA for the CDR3: TGCGCCAGCTCCTCCGGGACAGGGGGCAACTATGGCTACACCTTC.

This clone was counted a few times. For the CDR3, the DNA is TGTGCCAGCAGTTACAAGCGGGGTAGTTCCTACAATGAGCAGTTCTTC. Encoded protein: CASSYKRGSSYNEQFF. The chain employs TRBV6-5 and TRBJ2-1, with 7 bases identical to TRBD2. Germline-derived CDR1 and CDR2 are MNHEY and SVGAGI. V trimming: 2 bases; J trimming: 1 base; junction bases outside the gene matches: 5. This CDR3 has 16 amino acids.

This rearrangement joins TRBV7-2 to TRBJ2-1, with unresolved D. CDR3 length: 16 residues. The ends were cut back, 5 bases at V and 8 bases at J, with 22 bases in the middle. Germline V gives CDR1 SGHTA, CDR2 FQGNSA. The chain's CDR3 is CASSTTSTELLDEQFF. In DNA form, the CDR3 reads TGTGCCAGCAGCACAACAAGCACGGAACTTTTGGATGAGCAGTTCTTC.

This clone was seen a handful of times. Written as DNA, the CDR3 is TGTGCCAGCAGCTTGCAGGTTGGACTAGCCAAAAACATTCAGTACTTC. This translates into CASSLQVGLAKNIQYF. This rearrangement joins TRBV7-8 to TRBJ2-4, with D perhaps matching TRBD2 (5 bases). The CDR3 totals 16 residues. Trimming removed 3 bases from V and 0 bases from J, with 12 bases in between. Germline CDR1 and CDR2: SGHVS and FQNEAQ.

In regard to this clone: In the same sample, other DNA sequences code for this CDR3. The genes are TRBV19 and TRBJ1-2; TRBD1 aligns across 7 bases. Germline V lookup: CDR1 LNHDA, CDR2 SQIVND (reference sequence). This CDR3 comprises 13 residues. Germline trimming cut 4 bases from V and 3 bases from J; bases unmatched to any gene: 2. The CDR3 region has the DNA TGTGCCAGTAGTACCGGGACAGACTATGGCTACACCTTC. Its protein product is CASSTGTDYGYTF.

A word on this clone: Other DNA sequences from this sample encode an identical CDR3 as well. V gene TRBV7-9 combines with J gene TRBJ1-5; D is ambiguous. Trimming left V 1 base short and J 2 bases short, with 0 bases between. Germline V lookup: CDR1 SEHNR, CDR2 FQNEAQ (reference sequence). The CDR3 has 12 residues. The CDR3 sequence is CASSLGNQPQHF. The DNA of the CDR3 is TGTGCCAGCAGCTTAGGCAATCAGCCCCAGCATTTT.

The chain carries TRBV29-1 and TRBJ2-1; D is unclear. V was shortened by 4 bases and J by 5 bases, with 12 bases between the two germline ends. Germline V CDR1 and CDR2: SQVTM, ANQGSEA. This CDR3 is built from 13 residues. CDR3 loop: CSVGWSQDNEQFF. The CDR3 DNA reads TGCAGCGTTGGGTGGTCCCAAGACAATGAGCAGTTCTTC.

This clone was counted a few times. The genes are TRBV10-3 and TRBJ2-5, with D tentatively TRBD1 (5 bases). There are 15 residues in the CDR3. The V end lost 3 bases, the J end lost 4 bases, and 15 bases lay between the germline ends. Germline-derived CDR1 and CDR2 are ENHRY and SYGVKD. This CDR3 is CAISDFSGQGETQYF. Here the CDR3 DNA reads TGTGCCATCAGTGATTTCAGTGGCCAGGGAGAGACCCAGTACTTC.

The table lists this clone with a few counts. The chain links TRBV6-5 to TRBJ2-1, with D possibly TRBD2 on 6 matching bases. Trimming pared 0 bases from V and 1 base from J, leaving 10 bases between. Germline CDR1 and CDR2: MNHEY and SVGAGI. The CDR3 contains 16 residues. CDR3 in amino acids: CASSYSGGMSYNEQFF. The CDR3 DNA sequence: TGTGCCAGCAGTTACTCGGGGGGAATGTCCTACAATGAGCAGTTCTTC.

Comments on this clone: This CDR3 is also generated by other DNA sequences in the sample. This chain links TRBV29-1 with TRBJ1-1; D call uncertain. Germline V lookup: CDR1 SQVTM, CDR2 ANQGSEA. Trimming left V 0 bases short and J 1 base short, with 3 bases between. This CDR3 is 12 amino acids long. The CDR3: CSVEDRNTEAFF. DNA for the CDR3: TGCAGCGTTGAAGATAGGAACACTGAAGCTTTCTTT.

The chain has TRBV2 and TRBJ1-5; D gene ambiguous. Germline V gene lookup returns CDR1 SNHLY and CDR2 FYNNEI. This CDR3 has 12 residues. V lost 6 bases and J 5 bases, leaving 8 bases between the germline ends. This CDR3 reads CASRRDDQPQHF. CDR3 bases: TGTGCCAGCAGGAGGGATGATCAGCCCCAGCATTTT.

This clone was recorded a few times. J is TRBJ2-2 and V is TRBV30; no reliable D call. The ends were cut back, 0 bases at V and 7 bases at J, with 9 bases in the middle. The CDR3 runs 13 residues. Germline V gene sequence: CDR1 GTSNPN, CDR2 SVGIG (reference sequence). In DNA form, the CDR3 reads TGTGCCTGGAGTGTAGTCCGTGGCGGGGAGCTGTTTTTT. This translates into CAWSVVRGGELFF.

The V and J genes are TRBV9 and TRBJ1-3, with D possibly TRBD1 on 6 matching bases. V lost 1 base and J lost 0, with 11 bases in between. The CDR3 totals 16 residues. CDR1 is SGDLS, CDR2 YYNGEE, per germline. CDR3 protein: CASSVTGQSSGNTIYF. The CDR3 region has the DNA TGTGCCAGCAGCGTAACGGGACAAAGCTCTGGAAACACCATATATTTT.

The CDR3 loop reads CASSYSRGWAGELFF. The CDR3 coding sequence is TGTGCCAGCAGTTACTCACGGGGATGGGCCGGGGAGCTGTTTTTT. This chain uses TRBV6-6 with TRBJ2-2; D may be TRBD2 (5 bases). CDR1 is MNHNY, CDR2 SVGAGI, per germline (reference sequence). The CDR3 totals 15 residues. Trimming took 0 bases from V and 6 from J, leaving 11 bases between them.

The chain uses TRBV7-8 and TRBJ2-1; perhaps TRBD2 as D (5 bases). The CDR3 loop spans 17 amino acids. Germline V gene data show CDR1 as SGHVS and CDR2 as FQNEAQ. V was pared by 3 bases and J by 2 bases, with 17 bases between. CDR3 sequence: CASSLIMAGVTYNEQFF. DNA for the CDR3: TGTGCCAGCAGCTTGATCATGGCGGGTGTGACCTACAATGAGCAGTTCTTC.

In this sample, this clone turned up a few times. The chain couples TRBV2 to TRBJ2-1; the match to TRBD1 covers 9 bases. The CDR3 has 15 amino acids. V lost 4 bases and J lost 8; bases outside the gene matches: 9. Germline CDR1 is SNHLY and CDR2 is FYNNEI. CDR3 residues: CASSVRQGVRYEQFF. The CDR3 coding sequence is TGTGCCAGCAGTGTAAGACAGGGGGTTAGGTATGAGCAGTTCTTC.

In this sample, this clone turned up a few times. The rearrangement joins TRBV11-2 to TRBJ2-5, with 11 nucleotides matching TRBD2. Germline lookup yields CDR1 SGHAT and CDR2 FQNNGV. The CDR3 contains 16 residues. V shed 1 base, J shed 2 bases, and the junction held 3 bases outside the gene matches. CDR3 sequence reads: CASSLAVAGGQETQYF. The CDR3 DNA reads as TGTGCCAGCAGCTTAGCAGTAGCGGGGGGGCAAGAGACCCAGTACTTC. The variable domain in full, completed from reference TRBV11-2 and TRBJ2-5, reads EAGVAQSPRYKIIEKRQSVAFWCNPISGHATLYWYQQILGQGPKLLIQFQNNGVVDDSQLPKDRFSAERLKGVDSTLKIQPAKLEDSAVYLCASSLAVAGGQETQYFGPGTRLLVL.

The gene calls are TRBV12-5 and TRBJ1-2, with D perhaps TRBD1 (5 bases). V was cut by 2 bases and J by 7 bases, with 17 bases left in between. CDR1 LGHNT and CDR2 FRNRAP come from the germline V gene. This CDR3 contains 15 residues. The CDR3 DNA is TGTGCTAGTGGTTTGAGTCCCGACTTTGGGGGTGGCTACACCTTC. Its translation is CASGLSPDFGGGYTF.

The chain employs TRBV6-6 and TRBJ1-1, with D uncertain. Germline V lookup: CDR1 MNHNY, CDR2 SVGAGI (reference sequence). This CDR3 is built from 11 residues. With 6 bases removed from V and 1 base from J, the gap between germline ends came to 3 bases. Written as DNA, the CDR3 is TGTGCCAGCAGGGGGAACACTGAAGCTTTCTTT. It translates to CASRGNTEAFF.

Only a few counts were recorded for this clone. This chain links TRBV18 with TRBJ2-3; TRBD2 matches 9 bases. The V and J ends lost 1 base and 4 bases, in that order; junction bases with no gene match: 6. This CDR3 has 16 residues. Per germline, CDR1 KGHSH and CDR2 LQKENI. CDR3 in amino acids: CASSPRTSASPDTQYF. The CDR3 region has the DNA TGTGCCAGCTCACCACGGACTAGCGCGTCCCCAGATACGCAGTATTTT.

A few counts support this clone. The gene calls are TRBV2 and TRBJ1-2; the D gene is possibly TRBD1 (5 bases). V dropped 6 bases and J dropped 0 bases, with 8 bases sitting between them. This CDR3 spans 13 amino acids. Germline CDR1 reads SNHLY; CDR2 reads FYNNEI. The CDR3 DNA reads TGTGCCAGCAGCAGGGTAGCTAACTATGGCTACACCTTC. It is translated as CASSRVANYGYTF.

This clone appeared a few times. The chain carries TRBV5-6 and TRBJ1-2, with no clear D. Germline loops: CDR1 SGHDT, CDR2 YYEEEE. The V end was cut by 4 bases, the J end by 1 base, with 8 bases between. The CDR3 spans 13 residues. CDR3 DNA: TGTGCCAGCAGCCCCCGGGTTAACTATGGCTACACCTTC. Translation: CASSPRVNYGYTF.